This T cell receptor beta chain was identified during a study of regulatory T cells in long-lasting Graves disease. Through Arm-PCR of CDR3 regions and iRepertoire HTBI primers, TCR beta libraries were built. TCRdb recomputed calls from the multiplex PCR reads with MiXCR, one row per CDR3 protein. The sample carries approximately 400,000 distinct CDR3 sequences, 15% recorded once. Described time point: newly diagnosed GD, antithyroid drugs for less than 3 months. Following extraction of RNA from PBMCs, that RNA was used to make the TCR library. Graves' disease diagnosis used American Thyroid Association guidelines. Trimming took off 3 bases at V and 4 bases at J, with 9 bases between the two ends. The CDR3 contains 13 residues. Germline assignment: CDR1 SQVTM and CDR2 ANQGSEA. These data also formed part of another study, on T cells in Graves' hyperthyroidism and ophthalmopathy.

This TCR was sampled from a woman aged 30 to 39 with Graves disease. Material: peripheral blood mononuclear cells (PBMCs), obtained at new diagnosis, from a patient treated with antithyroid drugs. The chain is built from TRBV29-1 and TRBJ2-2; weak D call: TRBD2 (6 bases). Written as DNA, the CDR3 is TGCAGCGTTGAGGCGGGAATCACCGGGGAGCTGTTTTTT. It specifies CSVEAGITGELFF.